This TCR beta chain originates from a study of cytomegalovirus exposure and HLA in healthy donors. The CDR3 totals 14 residues. Trimming took off 6 bases at V and 3 bases at J, with 12 bases between the two ends. CDR1 is MNHEY and CDR2 is SMNVEV in the germline V gene (reference sequence). Separation from the roughly 670-subject first cohort characterized the 120-subject validation cohort, to which the donors belonged. General study results and limits: The authors enumerated over 150 TCR beta chains as linked to cytomegalovirus. Despite most TCR sequences being rare, some public TCRs occurred in many donors. A subsequent analysis found that TCR clusters from the first cohort also tended to co-occur in the 120 validation repertoires, with approximately 95% of cluster scores above 0.

This clone was seen a single time. Its target is unknown. Sequencing was performed with immunoSEQ multiplex PCR; in TCRdb, only in-frame clones are kept and a portion is missing. Of 78,000 or so clones in the sample, 94% were seen once. Specimen: PBMCs. The chain links TRBV27 to TRBJ1-5; possibly TRBD1 for D (6 bases). The sequence was collected from a woman aged 18-29 years in good health and CMV-seropositive. CDR3 DNA: TGTGCCAGCAGACAACAGGGTTCCAATCAGCCCCAGCATTTT. Encoded protein: CASRQQGSNQPQHF.